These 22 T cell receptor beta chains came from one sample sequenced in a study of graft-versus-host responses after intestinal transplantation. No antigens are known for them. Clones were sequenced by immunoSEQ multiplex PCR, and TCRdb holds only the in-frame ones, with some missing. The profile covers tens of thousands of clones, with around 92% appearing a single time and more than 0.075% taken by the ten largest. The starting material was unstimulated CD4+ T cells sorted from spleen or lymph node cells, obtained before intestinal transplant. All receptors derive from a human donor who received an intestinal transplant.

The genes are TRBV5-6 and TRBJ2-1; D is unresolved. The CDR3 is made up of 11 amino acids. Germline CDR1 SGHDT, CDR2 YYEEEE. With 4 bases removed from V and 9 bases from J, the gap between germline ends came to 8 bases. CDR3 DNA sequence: TGTGCCAGCAGCGTGGTGAGTGAGCAGTTCTTC. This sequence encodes CASSVVSEQFF.

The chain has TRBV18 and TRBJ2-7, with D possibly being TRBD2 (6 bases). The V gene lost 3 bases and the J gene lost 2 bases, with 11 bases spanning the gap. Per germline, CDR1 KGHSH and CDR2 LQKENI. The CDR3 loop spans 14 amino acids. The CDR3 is CASSPGGATYEQYF. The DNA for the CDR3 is TGTGCCAGCTCACCCGGCGGGGCTACCTACGAGCAGTACTTC.

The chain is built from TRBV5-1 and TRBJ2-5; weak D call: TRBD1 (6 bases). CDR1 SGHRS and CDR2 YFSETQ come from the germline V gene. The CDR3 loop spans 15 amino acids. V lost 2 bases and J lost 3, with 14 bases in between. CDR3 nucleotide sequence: TGCGCCAGCAGCTTTTCGACAGGCAGAGAAGAGACCCAGTACTTC. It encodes CASSFSTGREETQYF.

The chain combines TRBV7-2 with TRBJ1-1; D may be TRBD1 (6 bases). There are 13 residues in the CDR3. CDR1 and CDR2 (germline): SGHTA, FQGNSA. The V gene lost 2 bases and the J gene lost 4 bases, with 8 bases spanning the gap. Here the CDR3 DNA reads TGTGCCAGCAGCTTACGGACAGCCACTGAAGCTTTCTTT. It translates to CASSLRTATEAFF. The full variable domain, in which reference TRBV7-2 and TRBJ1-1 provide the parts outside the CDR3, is GAGVSQSPSNKVTEKGKDVELRCDPISGHTALYWYRQSLGQGLEFLIYFQGNSAPDKSGLPSDRFSAERTGGSVSTLTIQRTQQEDSAVYLCASSLRTATEAFFGQGTRLTVV.

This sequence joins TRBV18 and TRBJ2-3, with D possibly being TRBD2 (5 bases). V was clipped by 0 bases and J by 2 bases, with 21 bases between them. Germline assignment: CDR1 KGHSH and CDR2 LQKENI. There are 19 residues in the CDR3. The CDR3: CASSPPPGSPPSDTDTQYF. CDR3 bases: TGTGCCAGCTCACCACCCCCGGGGAGCCCGCCCTCGGACACAGATACGCAGTATTTT.

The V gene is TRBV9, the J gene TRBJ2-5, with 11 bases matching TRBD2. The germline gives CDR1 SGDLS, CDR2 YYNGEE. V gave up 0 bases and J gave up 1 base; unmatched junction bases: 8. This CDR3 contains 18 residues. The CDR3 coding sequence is TGTGCCAGCAGCGTAGGCCTAGCGGGGGGTATAAGCCAAGAGACCCAGTACTTC. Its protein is CASSVGLAGGISQETQYF.

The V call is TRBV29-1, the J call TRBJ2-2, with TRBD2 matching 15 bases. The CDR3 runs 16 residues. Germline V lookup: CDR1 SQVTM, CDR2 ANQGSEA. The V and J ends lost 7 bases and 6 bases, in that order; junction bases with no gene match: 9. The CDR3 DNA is TGCAGCGCCGCGTGGGGGACTAGCGGGGGGTCCGGGGAGCTGTTTTTT. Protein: CSAAWGTSGGSGELFF.

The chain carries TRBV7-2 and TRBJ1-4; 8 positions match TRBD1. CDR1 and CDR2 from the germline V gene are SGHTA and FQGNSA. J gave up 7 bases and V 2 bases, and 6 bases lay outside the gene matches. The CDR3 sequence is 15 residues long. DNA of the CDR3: TGTGCCAGCAGCTTACAGGGGGCTTACGGTGAAAAACTGTTTTTT. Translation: CASSLQGAYGEKLFF.

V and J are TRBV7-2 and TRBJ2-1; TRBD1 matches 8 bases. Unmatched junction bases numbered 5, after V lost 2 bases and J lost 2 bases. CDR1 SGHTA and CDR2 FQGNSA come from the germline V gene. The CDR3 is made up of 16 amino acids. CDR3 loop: CASSLRAQGAYNEQFF. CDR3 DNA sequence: TGTGCCAGCAGCTTAAGGGCACAGGGGGCCTACAATGAGCAGTTCTTC.

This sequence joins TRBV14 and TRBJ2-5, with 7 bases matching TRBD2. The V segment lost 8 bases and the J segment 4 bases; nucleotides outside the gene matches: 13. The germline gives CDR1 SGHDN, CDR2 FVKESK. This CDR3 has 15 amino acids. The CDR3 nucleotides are TGTGCCAGCTGTATGGCGGGGGACCTCCGAGAGACCCAGTACTTC. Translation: CASCMAGDLRETQYF. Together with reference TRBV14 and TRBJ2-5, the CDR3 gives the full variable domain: EAGVTQFPSHSVIEKGQTVTLRCDPISGHDNLYWYRRVMGKEIKFLLHFVKESKQDESGMPNNRFLAERTGGTYSTLKVQPAELEDSGVYFCASCMAGDLRETQYFGPGTRLLVL.

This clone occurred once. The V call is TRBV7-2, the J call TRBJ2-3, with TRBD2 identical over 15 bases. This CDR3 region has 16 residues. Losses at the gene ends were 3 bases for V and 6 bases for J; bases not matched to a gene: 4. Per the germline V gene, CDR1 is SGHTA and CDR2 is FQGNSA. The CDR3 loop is CASSFPGTSGGDTQYF. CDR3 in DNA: TGTGCCAGCAGCTTCCCCGGGACTAGCGGGGGGGATACGCAGTATTTT.

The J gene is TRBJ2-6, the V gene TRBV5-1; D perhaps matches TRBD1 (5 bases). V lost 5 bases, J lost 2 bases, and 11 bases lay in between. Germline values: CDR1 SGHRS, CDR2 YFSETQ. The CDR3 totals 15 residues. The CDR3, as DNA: TGCGCCAGCAGTCCCGACAGTACTGGGGCCAACGTCCTGACTTTC. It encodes CASSPDSTGANVLTF.

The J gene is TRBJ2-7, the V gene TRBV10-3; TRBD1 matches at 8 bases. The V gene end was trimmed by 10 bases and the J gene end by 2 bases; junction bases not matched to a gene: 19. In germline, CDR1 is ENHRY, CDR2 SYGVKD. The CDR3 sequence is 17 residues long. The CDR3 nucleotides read TGTGCCACGACACCTTTCGGGGCGGGACAGGTGGCCTACGAGCAGTACTTC. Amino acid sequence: CATTPFGAGQVAYEQYF.

CDR3 loop: CASSLVVHRDYEQYF. The CDR3 nucleotides are TGTGCCAGCAGCTTAGTCGTTCACAGGGATTACGAGCAGTACTTC. V is TRBV7-2 and J is TRBJ2-7; a weak D match, TRBD1 (6 bases). The CDR3 covers 15 residues. Germline CDR1 is SGHTA and CDR2 is FQGNSA. V was clipped by 1 base and J by 4 bases, with 14 bases between them.

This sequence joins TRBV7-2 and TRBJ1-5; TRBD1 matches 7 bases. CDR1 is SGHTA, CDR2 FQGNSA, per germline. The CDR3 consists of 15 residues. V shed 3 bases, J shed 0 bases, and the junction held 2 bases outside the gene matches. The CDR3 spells CASSFTGVSNQPQHF. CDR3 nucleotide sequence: TGTGCCAGCAGCTTTACAGGGGTTAGCAATCAGCCCCAGCATTTT.

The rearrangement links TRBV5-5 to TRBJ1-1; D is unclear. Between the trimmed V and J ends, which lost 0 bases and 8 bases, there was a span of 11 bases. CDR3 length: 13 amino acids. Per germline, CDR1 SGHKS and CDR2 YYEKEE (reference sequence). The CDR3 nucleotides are TGTGCCAGCAGCTTGGGATCGATGACAGAAGCTTTCTTT. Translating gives CASSLGSMTEAFF.

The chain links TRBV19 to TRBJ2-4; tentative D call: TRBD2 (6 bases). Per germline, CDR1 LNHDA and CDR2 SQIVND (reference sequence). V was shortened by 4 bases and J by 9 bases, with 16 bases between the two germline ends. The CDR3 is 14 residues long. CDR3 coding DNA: TGTGCCAGTAGTACCAAAGGGCGGGGAAGCATTCAGTACTTC. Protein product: CASSTKGRGSIQYF.

The CDR3 sequence: CASSQRGASDTQYF. For the CDR3, the DNA is TGTGCCAGCAGCCAGCGGGGGGCCAGCGATACGCAGTATTTT. This chain links TRBV6-5 with TRBJ2-3; 9 bases are a match to TRBD2. V lost 6 bases, J lost 6 bases, and 7 bases stayed unmatched. Germline loops: CDR1 MNHEY, CDR2 SVGAGI. The length of the CDR3 is 14 residues.

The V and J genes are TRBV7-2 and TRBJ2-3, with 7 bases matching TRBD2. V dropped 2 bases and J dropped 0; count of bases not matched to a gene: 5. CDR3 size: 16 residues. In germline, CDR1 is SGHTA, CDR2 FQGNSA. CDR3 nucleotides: TGTGCCAGCAGCTTACTTGGCGGGGGAAGCACAGATACGCAGTATTTT. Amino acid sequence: CASSLLGGGSTDTQYF.

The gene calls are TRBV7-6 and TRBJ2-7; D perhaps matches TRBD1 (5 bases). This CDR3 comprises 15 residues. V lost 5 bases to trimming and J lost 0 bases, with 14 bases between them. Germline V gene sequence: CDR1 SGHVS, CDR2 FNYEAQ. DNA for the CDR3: TGTGCCAGCAGCCTTAGGGCAGGGCCCTCCTACGAGCAGTACTTC. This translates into CASSLRAGPSYEQYF. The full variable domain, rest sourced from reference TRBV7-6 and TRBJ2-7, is GAGVSQSPRYKVTKRGQDVALRCDPISGHVSLYWYRQALGQGPEFLTYFNYEAQQDKSGLPNDRFSAERPEGSISTLTIQRTEQRDSAMYRCASSLRAGPSYEQYFGPGTRLTVT.

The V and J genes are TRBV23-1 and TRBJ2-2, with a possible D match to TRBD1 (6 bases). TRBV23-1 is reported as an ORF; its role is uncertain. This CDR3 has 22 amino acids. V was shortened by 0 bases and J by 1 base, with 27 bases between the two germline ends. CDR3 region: CASSQSCRQGPTYNLNTGELFF. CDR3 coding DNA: TGCGCCAGCAGTCAATCGTGTCGGCAGGGGCCTACCTACAATTTGAACACCGGGGAGCTGTTTTTT.

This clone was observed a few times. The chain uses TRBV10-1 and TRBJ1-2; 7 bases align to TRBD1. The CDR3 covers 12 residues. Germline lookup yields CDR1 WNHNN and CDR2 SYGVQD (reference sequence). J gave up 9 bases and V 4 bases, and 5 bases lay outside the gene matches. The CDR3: CASSGDRVSYTF. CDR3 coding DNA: TGCGCCAGCAGTGGAGACAGGGTTAGCTACACCTTC.